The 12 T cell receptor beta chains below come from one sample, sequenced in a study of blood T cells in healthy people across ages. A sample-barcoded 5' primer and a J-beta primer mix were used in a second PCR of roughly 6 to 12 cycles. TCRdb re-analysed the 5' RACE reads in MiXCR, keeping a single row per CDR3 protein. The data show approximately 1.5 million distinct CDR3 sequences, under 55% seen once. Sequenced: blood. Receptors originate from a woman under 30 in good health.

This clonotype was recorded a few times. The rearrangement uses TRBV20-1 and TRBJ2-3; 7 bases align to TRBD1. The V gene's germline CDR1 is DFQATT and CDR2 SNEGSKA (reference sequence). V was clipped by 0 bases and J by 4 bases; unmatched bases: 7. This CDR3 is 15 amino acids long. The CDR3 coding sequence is TGCAGTGCTAGAGATAAGAGGGGGCTCCCAGATACGCAGTATTTT. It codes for CSARDKRGLPDTQYF.

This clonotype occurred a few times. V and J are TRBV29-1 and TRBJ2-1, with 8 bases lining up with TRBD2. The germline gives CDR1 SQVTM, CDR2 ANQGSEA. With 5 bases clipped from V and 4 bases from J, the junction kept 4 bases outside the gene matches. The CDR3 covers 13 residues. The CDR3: CSVTGGKYNEQFF. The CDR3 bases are TGCAGCGTTACGGGAGGGAAGTACAATGAGCAGTTCTTC.

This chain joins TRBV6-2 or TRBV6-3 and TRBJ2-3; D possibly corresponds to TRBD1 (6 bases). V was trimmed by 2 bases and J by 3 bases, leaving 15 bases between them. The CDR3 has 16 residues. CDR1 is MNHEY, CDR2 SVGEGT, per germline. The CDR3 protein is CASSYILGAGTDTQYF. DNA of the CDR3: TGTGCCAGCAGTTACATTCTGGGGGCTGGAACAGATACGCAGTATTTT.

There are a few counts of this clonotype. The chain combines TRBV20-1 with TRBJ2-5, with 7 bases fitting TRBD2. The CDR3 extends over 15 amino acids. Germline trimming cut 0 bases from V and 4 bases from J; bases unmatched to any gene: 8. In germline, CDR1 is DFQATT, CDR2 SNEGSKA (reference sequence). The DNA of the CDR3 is TGCAGTGCTAGAGATCCGGCGGGAGACGGAGAGACCCAGTACTTC. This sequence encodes CSARDPAGDGETQYF.

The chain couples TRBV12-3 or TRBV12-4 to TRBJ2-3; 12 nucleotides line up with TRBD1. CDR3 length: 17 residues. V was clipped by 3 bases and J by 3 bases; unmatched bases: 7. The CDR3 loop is CASSFWDRGRGTDTQYF. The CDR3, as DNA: TGTGCCAGCAGTTTTTGGGACAGGGGGCGCGGTACAGATACGCAGTATTTT.

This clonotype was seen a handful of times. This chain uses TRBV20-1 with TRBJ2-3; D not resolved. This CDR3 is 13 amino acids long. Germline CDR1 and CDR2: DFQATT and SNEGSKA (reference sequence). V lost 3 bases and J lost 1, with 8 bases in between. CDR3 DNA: TGCAGTGCTAGGGAAGACCGCACAGATACGCAGTATTTT. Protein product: CSAREDRTDTQYF.

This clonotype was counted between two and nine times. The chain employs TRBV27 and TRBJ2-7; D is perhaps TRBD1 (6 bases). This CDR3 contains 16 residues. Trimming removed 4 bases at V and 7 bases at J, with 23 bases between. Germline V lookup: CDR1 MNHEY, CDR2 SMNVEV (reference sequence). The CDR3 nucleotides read TGTGCCAGCAGTTGGACAATTGGGACAATGAGGCGGGAGCAGTACTTC. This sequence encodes CASSWTIGTMRREQYF.

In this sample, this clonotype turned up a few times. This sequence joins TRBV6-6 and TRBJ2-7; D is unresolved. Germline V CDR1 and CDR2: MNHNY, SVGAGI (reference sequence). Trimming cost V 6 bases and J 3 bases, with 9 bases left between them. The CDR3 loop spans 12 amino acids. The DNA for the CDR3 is TGTGCCAGCAGCCCGGAACACTACGAGCAGTACTTC. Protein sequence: CASSPEHYEQYF.

The CDR3 is CASKTGHGANYGYTF. The CDR3 DNA reads as TGTGCCAGTAAAACAGGGCATGGAGCTAACTATGGCTACACCTTC. The chain is built from TRBV6-1 and TRBJ1-2; D is possibly TRBD1 (6 bases). The germline V gene encodes CDR1 MNHNS and CDR2 SASEGT. Trimming removed 9 bases from V and 0 bases from J, with 17 bases in between. This CDR3 is built from 15 residues.

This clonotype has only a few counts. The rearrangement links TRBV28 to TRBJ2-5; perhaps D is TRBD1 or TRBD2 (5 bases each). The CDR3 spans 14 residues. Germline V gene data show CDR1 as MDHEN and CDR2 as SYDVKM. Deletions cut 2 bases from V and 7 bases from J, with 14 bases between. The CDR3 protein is CASSLRGRTPTQYF. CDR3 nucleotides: TGTGCCAGCAGTTTACGGGGCCGTACTCCGACCCAGTACTTC.

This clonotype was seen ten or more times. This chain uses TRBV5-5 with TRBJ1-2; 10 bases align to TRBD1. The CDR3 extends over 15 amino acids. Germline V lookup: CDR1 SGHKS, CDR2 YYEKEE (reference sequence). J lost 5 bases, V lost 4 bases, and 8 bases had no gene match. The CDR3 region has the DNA TGTGCCAGCAGCACCCGGACAGGGGGTGAATATGGCTACACCTTC. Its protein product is CASSTRTGGEYGYTF.

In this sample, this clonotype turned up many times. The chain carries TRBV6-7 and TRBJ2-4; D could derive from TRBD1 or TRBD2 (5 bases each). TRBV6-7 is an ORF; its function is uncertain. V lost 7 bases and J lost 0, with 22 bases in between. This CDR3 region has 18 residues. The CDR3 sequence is CASTTWGSFVPAKNIQYF. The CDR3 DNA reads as TGTGCCAGCACCACCTGGGGGTCGTTCGTTCCAGCCAAAAACATTCAGTACTTC.